This TCR beta chain was found in a study of OX40 agonist ivuxolimab in advanced cancers. Germline V lookup: CDR1 MNHNY, CDR2 SVGAGI (reference sequence). CDR3 length: 14 residues. The V and J ends lost 4 bases and 4 bases respectively, with 12 bases between them. Profiling relied on immunoSEQ multiplex PCR, and the TCRdb table lists in-frame clones only, not all of them. The sample comprises about 46,000 clones, 82% of which are singletons, and less than 2% rests with the top ten. Sequencing used CD4+ or CD8+ T cells sorted from blood, obtained in a trial of the OX40 agonist ivuxolimab. The chain recombines TRBV6-6 with TRBJ2-3, with D tentatively TRBD1 or TRBD2 (5 bases each). The sequence was obtained from an adult with an advanced solid tumor such as melanoma, head and neck, liver or kidney cancer. CDR3 sequence: CASSSPGTPDTQYF. In DNA form, the CDR3 reads TGTGCCAGCAGTTCCCCCGGGACCCCAGATACGCAGTATTTT.